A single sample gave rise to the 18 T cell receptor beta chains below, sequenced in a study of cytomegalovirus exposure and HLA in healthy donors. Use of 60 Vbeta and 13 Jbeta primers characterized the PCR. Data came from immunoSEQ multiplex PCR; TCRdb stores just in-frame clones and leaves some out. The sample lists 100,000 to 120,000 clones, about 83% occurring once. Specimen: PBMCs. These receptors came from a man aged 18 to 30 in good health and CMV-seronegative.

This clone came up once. The CDR3 nucleotides read TGTGCTTCGGGGGGCCAGGGGAGCTCCTACGAGCAGTACTTC. Amino acid sequence: CASGGQGSSYEQYF. This chain links TRBV30 with TRBJ2-7; weak D call: TRBD2 (7 bases). Germline loops: CDR1 GTSNPN, CDR2 SVGIG (reference sequence). The CDR3 extends over 14 amino acids.

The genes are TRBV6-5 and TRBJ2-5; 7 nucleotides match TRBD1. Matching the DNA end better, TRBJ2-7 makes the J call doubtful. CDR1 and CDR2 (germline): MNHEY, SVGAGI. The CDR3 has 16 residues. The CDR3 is CASSYSTGQNSYEQYF. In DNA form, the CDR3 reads TGTGCCAGCAGTTACTCGACAGGGCAAAATTCCTACGAGCAGTACTTC.

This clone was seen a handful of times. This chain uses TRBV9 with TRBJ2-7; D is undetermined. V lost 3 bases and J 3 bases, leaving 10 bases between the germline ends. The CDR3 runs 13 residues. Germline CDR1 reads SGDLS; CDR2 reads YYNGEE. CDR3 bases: TGTGCCAGCAGCGAGAGCCCCTACTACGAGCAGTACTTC. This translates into CASSESPYYEQYF.

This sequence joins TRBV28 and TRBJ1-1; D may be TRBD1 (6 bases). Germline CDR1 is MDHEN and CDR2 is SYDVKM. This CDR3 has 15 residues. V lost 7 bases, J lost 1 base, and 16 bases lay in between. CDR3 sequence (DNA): TGTGCCAGCACAGGGTCATGGACAGAGAACACTGAAGCTTTCTTT. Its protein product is CASTGSWTENTEAFF.

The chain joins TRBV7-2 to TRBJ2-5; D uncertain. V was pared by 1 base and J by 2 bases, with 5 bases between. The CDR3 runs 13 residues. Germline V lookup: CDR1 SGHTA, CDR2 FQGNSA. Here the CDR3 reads CASSLVQQETQYF. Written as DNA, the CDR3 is TGTGCCAGCAGCTTAGTACAGCAAGAGACCCAGTACTTC.

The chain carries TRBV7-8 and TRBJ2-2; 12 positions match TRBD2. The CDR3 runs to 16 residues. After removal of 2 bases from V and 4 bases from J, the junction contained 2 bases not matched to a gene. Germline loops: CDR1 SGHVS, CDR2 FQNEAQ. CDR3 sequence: CASSLLAGGGTGELFF. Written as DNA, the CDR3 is TGTGCCAGCAGCTTACTAGCGGGAGGGGGCACCGGGGAGCTGTTTTTT.

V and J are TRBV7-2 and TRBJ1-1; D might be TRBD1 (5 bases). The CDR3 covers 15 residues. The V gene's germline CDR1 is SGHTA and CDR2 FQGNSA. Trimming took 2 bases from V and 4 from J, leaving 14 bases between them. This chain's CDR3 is CASSLIGAGSTEAFF. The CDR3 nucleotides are TGTGCCAGCAGCTTAATTGGGGCCGGGAGCACTGAAGCTTTCTTT.

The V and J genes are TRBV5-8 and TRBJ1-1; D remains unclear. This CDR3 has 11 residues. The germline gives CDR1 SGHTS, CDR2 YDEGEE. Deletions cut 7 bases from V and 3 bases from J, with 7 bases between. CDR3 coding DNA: TGTGCCAGCTTACGGGACACTGAAGCTTTCTTT. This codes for CASLRDTEAFF.

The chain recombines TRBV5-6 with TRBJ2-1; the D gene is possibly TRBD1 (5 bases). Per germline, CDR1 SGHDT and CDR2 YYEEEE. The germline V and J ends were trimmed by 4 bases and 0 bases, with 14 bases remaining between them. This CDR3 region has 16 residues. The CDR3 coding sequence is TGTGCCAGCAGCGCCAGGGCCTTGGTCTCCTACAATGAGCAGTTCTTC. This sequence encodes CASSARALVSYNEQFF.

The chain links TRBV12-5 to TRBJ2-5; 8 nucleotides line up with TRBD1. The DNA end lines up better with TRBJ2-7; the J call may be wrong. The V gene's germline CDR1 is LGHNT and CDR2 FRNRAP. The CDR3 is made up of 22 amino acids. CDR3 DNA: TGTGCTAGTGGTTTGGCCCGGACAGGGACGACTGGTCGGCCCCGGGACTCCTACGAGCAGTACTTC. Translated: CASGLARTGTTGRPRDSYEQYF.

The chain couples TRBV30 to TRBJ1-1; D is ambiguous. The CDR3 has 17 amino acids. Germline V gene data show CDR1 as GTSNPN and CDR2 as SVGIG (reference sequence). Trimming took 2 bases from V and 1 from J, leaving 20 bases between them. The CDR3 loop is CAWSPPASRASNTEAFF. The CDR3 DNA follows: TGTGCCTGGAGTCCCCCCGCCTCACGAGCTTCGAACACTGAAGCTTTCTTT.

CDR3 loop: CAISESTSGYNEQFF. CDR3 coding DNA: TGTGCCATCAGTGAGTCAACTAGCGGATACAATGAGCAGTTCTTC. The rearrangement links TRBV10-3 to TRBJ2-1; TRBD2 agrees at 8 bases. V dropped 0 bases and J dropped 4; count of bases not matched to a gene: 2. This CDR3 comprises 15 residues. CDR1 ENHRY and CDR2 SYGVKD come from the germline V gene.

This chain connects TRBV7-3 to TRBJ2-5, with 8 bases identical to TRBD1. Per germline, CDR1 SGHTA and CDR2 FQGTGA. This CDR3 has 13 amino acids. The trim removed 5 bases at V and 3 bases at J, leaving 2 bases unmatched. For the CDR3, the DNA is TGTGCCAGCAGCCGACAGGGGAAAGAGACCCAGTACTTC. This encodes CASSRQGKETQYF. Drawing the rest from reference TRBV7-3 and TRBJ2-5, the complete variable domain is GAGVSQTPSNKVTEKGKYVELRCDPISGHTALYWYRQSLGQGPEFLIYFQGTGAADDSGLPNDRFFAVRPEGSVSTLKIQRTERGDSAVYLCASSRQGKETQYFGPGTRLLVL.

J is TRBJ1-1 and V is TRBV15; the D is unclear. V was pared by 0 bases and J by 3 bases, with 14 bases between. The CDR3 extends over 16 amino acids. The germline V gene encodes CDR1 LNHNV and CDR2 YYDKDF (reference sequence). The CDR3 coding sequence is TGTGCCACCAGCAGAGATTCCCCGGTCCTGGACACTGAAGCTTTCTTT. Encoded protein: CATSRDSPVLDTEAFF.

The CDR3 loop reads CASSLNSQISFYEQYF. The CDR3 DNA reads TGTGCCAGCAGCTTGAATTCGCAGATTTCTTTTTACGAGCAGTACTTC. The V gene is TRBV5-5, the J gene TRBJ2-7; the D is unclear. Germline V gives CDR1 SGHKS, CDR2 YYEKEE (reference sequence). V was clipped by 1 base and J by 4 bases, with 18 bases between them. This CDR3 is built from 16 residues.

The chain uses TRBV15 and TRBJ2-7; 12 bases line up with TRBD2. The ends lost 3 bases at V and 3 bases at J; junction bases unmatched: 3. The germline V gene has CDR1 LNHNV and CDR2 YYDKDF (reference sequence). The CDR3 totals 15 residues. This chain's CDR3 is CATSRLGLAGYEQYF. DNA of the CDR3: TGTGCCACCAGCAGGCTGGGACTAGCGGGCTACGAGCAGTACTTC.

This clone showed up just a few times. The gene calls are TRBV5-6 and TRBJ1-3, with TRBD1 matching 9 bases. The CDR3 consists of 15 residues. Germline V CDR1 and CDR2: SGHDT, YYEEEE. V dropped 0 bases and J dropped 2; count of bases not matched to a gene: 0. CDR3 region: CASSLGTGAGNTIYF. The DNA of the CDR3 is TGTGCCAGCAGCTTGGGGACAGGGGCTGGAAACACCATATATTTT.

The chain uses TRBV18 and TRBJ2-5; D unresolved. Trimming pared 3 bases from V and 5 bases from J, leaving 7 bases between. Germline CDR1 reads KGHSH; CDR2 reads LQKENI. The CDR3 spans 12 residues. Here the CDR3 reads CASSPPAETQYF. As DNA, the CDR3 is TGTGCCAGCTCACCTCCCGCGGAGACCCAGTACTTC.